This TCR beta chain was recovered during a study of blood T cell repertoires in COVID-19. This clone has just a few counts. This CDR3 is also generated by other DNA sequences in the sample. The protocol was immunoSEQ multiplex PCR, while the TCRdb copy is restricted to in-frame clones and leaves out a portion. Here the sample spans under 350,000 clones, approximately 84% being singletons. The V end lost 2 bases, the J end lost 2 bases, and 4 bases lay between the germline ends. Germline-derived CDR1 and CDR2 are MDHEN and SYDVKM. This CDR3 is 12 amino acids long. The origin of this receptor is a man aged 25 to 45 who had recovered from COVID-19. The chain combines TRBV28 with TRBJ2-7; D gene ambiguous. Specimen: PBMCs or T cells enriched from blood (not recorded which). The CDR3 region has the DNA TGTGCCAGCAGTTTAGCGCCCTACGAGCAGTACTTC. As protein: CASSLAPYEQYF. The entire variable domain, with the rest obtained from reference TRBV28 and TRBJ2-7, is as follows: DVKVTQSSRYLVKRTGEKVFLECVQDMDHENMFWYRQDPGLGLRLIYFSYDVKMKEKGDIPEGYSVSREKKERFSLILESASTNQTSMYLCASSLAPYEQYFGPGTRLTVT.